The clone carrying this T cell receptor beta chain is medium-sized in the sample. The data are from a study of T cells after yellow fever vaccination. Whole-study results and caveats: Post-booster samples contained most primary-vaccination clones (more than 95% CD4, around 89% CD8). There was a possibility that FACS-sorted repertoires contained abundant clonotypes contaminating from the bulk population.

TCRdb ran MiXCR on the 5' RACE reads and lists one entry per CDR3 protein. The table has roughly 9,300 distinct CDR3 sequences, roughly 4.8% seen once; the top ten hold roughly 1.6%. After removal of 4 bases from V and 4 bases from J, the junction contained 10 bases not matched to a gene. The CDR3 is made up of 16 amino acids. Germline CDR1 is LGHDT and CDR2 is YNNKEL (reference sequence). The V and J genes are TRBV3-1 and TRBJ2-7, with 10 bases lining up with TRBD2. The TCR was taken from a man younger than 30 who received the YFV17D yellow fever vaccine. The starting material was PBMCs, either bulk or a sorted T-cell subset (CD4+, CD8+, memory, or dextramer-sorted; not recorded which), obtained less than 16 days after the first yellow fever vaccination. This CDR3 reads CASSPHSGGILYEQYF. The CDR3 DNA reads as TGTGCCAGCAGCCCCCATAGCGGGGGGATATTGTACGAGCAGTACTTC.